This T cell receptor beta chain appears in the sequencing data of a study of control samples from healthy donors and cancer patients. Generated by immunoSEQ multiplex PCR, the TCRdb table keeps only in-frame clones and is missing some. The sample gives 90,000 to 150,000 clones, about nine tenths of which show up once; about 3.2% is in the top ten. After removal of 0 bases from V and 2 bases from J, the junction contained 4 bases not matched to a gene. The CDR3 spans 16 residues. Germline assignment: CDR1 SGHNT and CDR2 YENEEA. What was sequenced was blood. J is TRBJ2-7 and V is TRBV11-3, with 10 bases identical to TRBD1. This TCR was sampled from a man aged 40-50 years in good health. CDR3 coding DNA: TGTGCCAGCAGCTTAGAAAAGACAGGGGGCGCCTACGAGCAGTACTTC. It is translated as CASSLEKTGGAYEQYF.